This T cell receptor beta chain was sequenced for a study of beta chain features in type 1 diabetes. Isolated RNA was reverse transcribed in full, so expressed TCRB transcripts were sequenced. Sequenced by immunoSEQ multiplex PCR; TCRdb stores in-frame clones only, minus some. The sample holds approximately 400,000 clones, over 12% seen once. This clone was observed a few times. The CDR3 length is 17 residues. The trim removed 6 bases at V and 7 bases at J, leaving 13 bases unmatched. Germline assignment: CDR1 KGHSH and CDR2 LQKENI. The chain employs TRBV18 and TRBJ2-1, with 12 bases matching TRBD1. The source material was naive CD4+ T cells from blood. The TCR sequence derives from a young woman in good health. The CDR3 DNA follows: TGTGCCAGCTCCCTCGGGACAGGGGGCAATTTAAAGAATGAGCAGTTCTTC. It yields the protein CASSLGTGGNLKNEQFF.